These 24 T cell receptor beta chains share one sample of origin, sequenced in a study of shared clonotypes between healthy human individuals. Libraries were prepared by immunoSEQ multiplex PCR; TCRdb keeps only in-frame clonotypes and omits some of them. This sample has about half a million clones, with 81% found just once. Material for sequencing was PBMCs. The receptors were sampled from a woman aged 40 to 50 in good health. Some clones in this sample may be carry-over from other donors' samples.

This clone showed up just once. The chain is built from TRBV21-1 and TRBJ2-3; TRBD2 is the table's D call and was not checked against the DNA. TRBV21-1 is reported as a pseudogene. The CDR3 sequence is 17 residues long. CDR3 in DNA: TGTGCCAGCAACCCTTCTTTACGCGGGAGAGAGGGAGATACGCAGTATTTT. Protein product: CASNPSLRGREGDTQYF.

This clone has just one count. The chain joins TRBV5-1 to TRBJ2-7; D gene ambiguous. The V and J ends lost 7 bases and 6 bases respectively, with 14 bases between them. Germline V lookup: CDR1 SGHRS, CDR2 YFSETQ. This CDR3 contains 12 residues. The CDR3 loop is CASSVSGGEQYF. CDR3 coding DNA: TGCGCCAGCTCTGTTTCTGGTGGCGAGCAGTACTTC.

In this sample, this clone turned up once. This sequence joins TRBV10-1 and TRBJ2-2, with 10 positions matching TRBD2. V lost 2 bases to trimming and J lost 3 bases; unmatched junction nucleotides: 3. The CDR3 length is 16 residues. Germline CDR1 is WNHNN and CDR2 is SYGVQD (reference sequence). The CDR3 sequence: CASSEASGRHTGELFF. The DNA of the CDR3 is TGCGCCAGCAGTGAGGCTAGCGGGAGACACACCGGGGAGCTGTTTTTT.

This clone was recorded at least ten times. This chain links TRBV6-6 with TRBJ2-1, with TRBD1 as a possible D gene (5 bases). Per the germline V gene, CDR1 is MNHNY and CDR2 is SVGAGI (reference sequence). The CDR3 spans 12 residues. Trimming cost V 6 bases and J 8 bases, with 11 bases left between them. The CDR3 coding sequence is TGTGCCAGCAGCCCCCTGGGGCATGAGCAGTTCTTC. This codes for CASSPLGHEQFF.

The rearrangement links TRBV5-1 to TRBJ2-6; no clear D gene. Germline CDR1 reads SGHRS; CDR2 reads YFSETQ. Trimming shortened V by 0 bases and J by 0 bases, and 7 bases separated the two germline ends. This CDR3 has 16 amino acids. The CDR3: CASSLEDVSGANVLTF. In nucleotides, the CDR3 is TGCGCCAGCAGCTTGGAGGACGTCTCTGGGGCCAACGTCCTGACTTTC. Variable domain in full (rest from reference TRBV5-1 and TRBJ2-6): KAGVTQTPRYLIKTRGQQVTLSCSPISGHRSVSWYQQTPGQGLQFLFEYFSETQRNKGNFPGRFSGRQFSNSRSEMNVSTLELGDSALYLCASSLEDVSGANVLTFGAGSRLTVL.

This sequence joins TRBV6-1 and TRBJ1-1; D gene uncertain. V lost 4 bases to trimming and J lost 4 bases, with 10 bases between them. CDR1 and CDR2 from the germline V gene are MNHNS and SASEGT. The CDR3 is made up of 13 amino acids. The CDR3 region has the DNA TGTGCCAGCAGTGTAGGGATCCGCACTGAAGCTTTCTTT. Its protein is CASSVGIRTEAFF.

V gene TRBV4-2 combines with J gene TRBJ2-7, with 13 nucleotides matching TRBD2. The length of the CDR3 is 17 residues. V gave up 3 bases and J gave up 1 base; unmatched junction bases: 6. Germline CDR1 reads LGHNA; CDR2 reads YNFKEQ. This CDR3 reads CASSQVPGLAGSYEQYF. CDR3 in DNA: TGTGCCAGCAGCCAGGTTCCGGGACTAGCGGGATCCTACGAGCAGTACTTC.

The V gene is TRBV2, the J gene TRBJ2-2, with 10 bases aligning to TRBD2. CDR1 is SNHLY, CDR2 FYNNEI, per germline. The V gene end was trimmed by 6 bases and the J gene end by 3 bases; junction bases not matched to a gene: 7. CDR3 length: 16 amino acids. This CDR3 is CASSPLGLADTGELFF. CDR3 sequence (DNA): TGTGCCAGCAGCCCACTTGGACTAGCGGACACCGGGGAGCTGTTTTTT.

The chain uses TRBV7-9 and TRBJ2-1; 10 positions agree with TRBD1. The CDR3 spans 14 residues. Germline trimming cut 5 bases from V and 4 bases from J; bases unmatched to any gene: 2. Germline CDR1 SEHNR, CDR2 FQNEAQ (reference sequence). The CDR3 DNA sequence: TGTGCCAGCAGCGCGGGACAGGGGTACAATGAGCAGTTCTTC. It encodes CASSAGQGYNEQFF.

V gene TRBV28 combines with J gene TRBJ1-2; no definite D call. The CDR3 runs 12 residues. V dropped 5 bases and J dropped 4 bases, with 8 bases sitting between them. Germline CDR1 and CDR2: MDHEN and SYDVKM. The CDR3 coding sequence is TGTGCCAGCAGTCCCATTGTCTATGGCTACACCTTC. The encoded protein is CASSPIVYGYTF.

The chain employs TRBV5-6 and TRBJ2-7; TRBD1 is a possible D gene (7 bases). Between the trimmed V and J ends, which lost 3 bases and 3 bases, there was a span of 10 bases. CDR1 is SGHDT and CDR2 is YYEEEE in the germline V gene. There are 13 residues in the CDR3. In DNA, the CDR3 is TGTGCCAGCAGCTGGGGGGACAGCTACGAGCAGTACTTC. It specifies CASSWGDSYEQYF.

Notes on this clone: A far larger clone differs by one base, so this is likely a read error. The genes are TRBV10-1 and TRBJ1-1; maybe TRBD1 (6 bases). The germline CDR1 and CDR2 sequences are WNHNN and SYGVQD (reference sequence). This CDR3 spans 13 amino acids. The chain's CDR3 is CASSEDSYTEASF. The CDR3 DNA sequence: TGCGCCAGCAGCGAGGACAGCTACACTGAAGCTTCCTTT.

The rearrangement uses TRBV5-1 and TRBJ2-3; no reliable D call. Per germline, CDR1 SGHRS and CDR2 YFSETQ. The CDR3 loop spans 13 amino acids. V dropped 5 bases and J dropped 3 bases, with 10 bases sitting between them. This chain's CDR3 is CASRGLGTDTQYF. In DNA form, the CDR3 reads TGCGCCAGCAGAGGTCTAGGGACAGATACGCAGTATTTT.

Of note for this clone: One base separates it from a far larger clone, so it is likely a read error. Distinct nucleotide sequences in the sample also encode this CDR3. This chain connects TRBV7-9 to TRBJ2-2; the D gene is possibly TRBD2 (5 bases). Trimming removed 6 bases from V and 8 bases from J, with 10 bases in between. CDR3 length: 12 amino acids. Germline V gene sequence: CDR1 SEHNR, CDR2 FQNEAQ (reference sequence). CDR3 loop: CASSLSEGELFF. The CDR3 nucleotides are TGTGCCAGCAGTCTTAGCGAGGGGGAGCTGTTTTTT.

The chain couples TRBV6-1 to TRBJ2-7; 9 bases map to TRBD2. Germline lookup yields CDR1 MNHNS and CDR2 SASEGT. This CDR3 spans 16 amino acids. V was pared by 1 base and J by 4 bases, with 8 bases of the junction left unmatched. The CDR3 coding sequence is TGTGCCAGCAGTGAAGATAGCGGGAGATTCGGGTACGAGCAGTACTTC. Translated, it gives CASSEDSGRFGYEQYF.

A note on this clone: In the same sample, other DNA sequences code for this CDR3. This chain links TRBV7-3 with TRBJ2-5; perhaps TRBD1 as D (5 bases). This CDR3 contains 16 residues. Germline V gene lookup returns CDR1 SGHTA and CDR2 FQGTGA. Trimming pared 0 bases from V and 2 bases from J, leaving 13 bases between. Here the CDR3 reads CASSLTGVGAQETQYF. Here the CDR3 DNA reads TGTGCCAGCAGCTTAACGGGCGTAGGGGCACAAGAGACCCAGTACTTC.

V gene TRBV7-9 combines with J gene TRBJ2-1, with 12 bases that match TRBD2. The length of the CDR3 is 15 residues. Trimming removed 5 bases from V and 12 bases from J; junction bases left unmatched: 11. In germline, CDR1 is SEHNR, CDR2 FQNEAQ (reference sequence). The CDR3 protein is CASSQMGLAGGGQFF. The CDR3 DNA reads TGTGCCAGCAGCCAGATGGGACTAGCGGGCGGGGGGCAGTTCTTC.

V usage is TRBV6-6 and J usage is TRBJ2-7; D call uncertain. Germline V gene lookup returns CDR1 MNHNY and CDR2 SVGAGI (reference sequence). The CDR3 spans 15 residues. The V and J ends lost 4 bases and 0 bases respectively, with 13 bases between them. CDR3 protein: CASSLGPIGSYEQYF. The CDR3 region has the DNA TGTGCCAGCAGTTTGGGTCCCATAGGCTCCTACGAGCAGTACTTC.

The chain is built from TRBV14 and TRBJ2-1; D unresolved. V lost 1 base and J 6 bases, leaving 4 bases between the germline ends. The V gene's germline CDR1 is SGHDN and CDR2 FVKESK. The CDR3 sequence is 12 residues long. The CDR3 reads CASSQGTNEQFF. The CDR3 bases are TGTGCCAGCAGCCAAGGAACCAATGAGCAGTTCTTC.

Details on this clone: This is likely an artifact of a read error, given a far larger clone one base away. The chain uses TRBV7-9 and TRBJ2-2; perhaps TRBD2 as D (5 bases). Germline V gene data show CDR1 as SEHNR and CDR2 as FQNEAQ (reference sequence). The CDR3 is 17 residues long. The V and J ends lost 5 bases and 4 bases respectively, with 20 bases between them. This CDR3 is CASSSWFAGNSTGELFF. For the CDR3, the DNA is TGTGCCAGCAGCAGTTGGTTTGCGGGCAATAGCACCGGGGAGCTGTTTTTT. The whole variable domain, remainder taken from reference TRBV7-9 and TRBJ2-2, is DTGVSQNPRHKITKRGQNVTFRCDPISEHNRLYWYRQTLGQGPEFLTYFQNEAQLEKSRLLSDRFSAERPKGSFSTLEIQRTEQGDSAMYLCASSSWFAGNSTGELFFGEGSRLTVL.

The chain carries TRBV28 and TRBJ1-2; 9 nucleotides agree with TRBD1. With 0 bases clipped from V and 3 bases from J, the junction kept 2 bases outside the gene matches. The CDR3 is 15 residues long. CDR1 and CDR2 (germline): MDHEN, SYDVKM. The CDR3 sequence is CASSLWDRGDYGYTF. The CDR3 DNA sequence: TGTGCCAGCAGTTTATGGGACAGGGGTGACTATGGCTACACCTTC.

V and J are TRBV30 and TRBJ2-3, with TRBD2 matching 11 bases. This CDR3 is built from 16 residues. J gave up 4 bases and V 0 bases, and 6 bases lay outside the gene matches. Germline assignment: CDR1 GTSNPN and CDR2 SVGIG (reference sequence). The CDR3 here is CAWSVGLAGGPDTQYF. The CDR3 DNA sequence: TGTGCCTGGAGTGTAGGGCTAGCGGGAGGCCCAGATACGCAGTATTTT.

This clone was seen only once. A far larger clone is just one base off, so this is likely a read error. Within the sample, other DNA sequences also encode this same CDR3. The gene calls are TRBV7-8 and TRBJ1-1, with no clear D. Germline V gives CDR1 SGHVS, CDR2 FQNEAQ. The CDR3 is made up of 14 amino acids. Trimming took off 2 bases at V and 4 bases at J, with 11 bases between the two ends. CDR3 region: CASSLLGGITEAFF. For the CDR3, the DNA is TGTGCCAGCAGCTTACTGGGAGGTATCACTGAAGCTTTCTTT.

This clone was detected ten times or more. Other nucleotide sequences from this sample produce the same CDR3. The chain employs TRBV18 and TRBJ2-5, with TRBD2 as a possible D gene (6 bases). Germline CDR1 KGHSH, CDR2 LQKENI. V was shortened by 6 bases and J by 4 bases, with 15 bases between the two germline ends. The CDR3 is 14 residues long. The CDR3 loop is CASSDSVGGETQYF. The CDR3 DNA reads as TGTGCCAGCTCTGACAGCGTGGGGGGAGAGACCCAGTACTTC.